This T cell receptor beta chain is drawn from a study of neoadjuvant anti-PD-1 for oral cavity cancer. Study-wide background: Before surgery, most patients got three to four biweekly 3 mg/kg nivolumab doses.

Most PBMC samples had roughly 0.45 ug input DNA in six replicates. Data came from immunoSEQ multiplex PCR; TCRdb stores just in-frame clones and leaves some out. The repertoire includes 30,000 to 35,000 clones, approximately 87% of them detected once, and about 3.7% sits in the top ten. PBMCs were not maintained or expanded in culture before analysis. The V gene's germline CDR1 is MNHEY and CDR2 SMNVEV (reference sequence). The CDR3 runs to 13 residues. Trimming removed 3 bases from V and 10 bases from J, with 10 bases in between. The V gene is TRBV27, the J gene TRBJ1-6; D is unclear. The sequence came from a person between 40 and 85 years old with oral cavity squamous cell carcinoma. The sequencing here drew on PBMCs, taken before nivolumab (anti-PD-1) treatment. The CDR3 is CASSFFKTSPLHF. The CDR3 region has the DNA TGTGCCAGCAGTTTCTTTAAGACGTCACCCCTCCACTTT.